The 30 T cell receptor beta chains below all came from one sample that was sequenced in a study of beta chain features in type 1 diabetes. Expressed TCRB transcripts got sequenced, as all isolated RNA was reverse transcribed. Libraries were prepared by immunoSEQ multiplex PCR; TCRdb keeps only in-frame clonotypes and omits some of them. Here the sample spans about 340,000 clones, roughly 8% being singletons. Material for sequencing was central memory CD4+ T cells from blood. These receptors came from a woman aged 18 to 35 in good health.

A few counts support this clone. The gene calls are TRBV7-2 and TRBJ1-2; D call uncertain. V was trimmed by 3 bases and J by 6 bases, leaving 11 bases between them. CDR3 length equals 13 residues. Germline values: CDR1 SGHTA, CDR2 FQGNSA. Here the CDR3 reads CASSLGQVDGYTF. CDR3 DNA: TGTGCCAGCAGCTTGGGTCAGGTTGATGGCTACACCTTC.

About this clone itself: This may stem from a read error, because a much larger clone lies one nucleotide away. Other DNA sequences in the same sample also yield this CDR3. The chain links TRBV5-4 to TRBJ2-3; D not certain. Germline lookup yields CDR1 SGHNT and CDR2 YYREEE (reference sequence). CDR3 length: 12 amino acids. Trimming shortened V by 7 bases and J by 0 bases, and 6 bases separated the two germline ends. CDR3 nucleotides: TGTGCCAGCGGCAGAAGCACAGATACGCAGTATTTT. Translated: CASGRSTDTQYF.

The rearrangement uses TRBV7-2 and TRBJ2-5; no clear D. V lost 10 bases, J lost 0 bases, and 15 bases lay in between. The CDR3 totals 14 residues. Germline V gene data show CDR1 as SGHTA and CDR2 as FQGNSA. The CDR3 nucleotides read TGTGCCACCTCGACCGAACCGAACCAAGAGACCCAGTACTTC. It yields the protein CATSTEPNQETQYF.

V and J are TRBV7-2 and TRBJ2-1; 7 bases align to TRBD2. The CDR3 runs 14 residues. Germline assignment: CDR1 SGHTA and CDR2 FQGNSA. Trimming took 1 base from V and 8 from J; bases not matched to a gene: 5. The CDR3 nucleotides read TGTGCCAGCAGCTTAGTTACTAGCGTATATGAGCAGTTCTTC. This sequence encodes CASSLVTSVYEQFF.

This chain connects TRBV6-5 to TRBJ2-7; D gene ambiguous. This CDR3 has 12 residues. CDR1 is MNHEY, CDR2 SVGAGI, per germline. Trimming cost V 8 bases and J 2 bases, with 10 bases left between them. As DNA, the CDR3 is TGTGCCAGCCCTAGTAGTACCTACGAGCAGTACTTC. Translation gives CASPSSTYEQYF.

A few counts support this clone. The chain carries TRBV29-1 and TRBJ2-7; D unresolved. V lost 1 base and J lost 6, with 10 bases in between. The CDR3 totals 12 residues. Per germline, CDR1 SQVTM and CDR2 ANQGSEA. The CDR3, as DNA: TGCAGCGTTGAAGGGCAGCTGGGCGAGCAGTACTTC. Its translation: CSVEGQLGEQYF.

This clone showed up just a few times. CDR3 sequence: CASSYSFTSNTGELFF. DNA of the CDR3: TGTGCCAGCAGTTACTCGTTCACATCGAACACCGGGGAGCTGTTTTTT. The V gene is TRBV6-5, the J gene TRBJ2-2; no definite D call. Looked up from germline, CDR1 is MNHEY and CDR2 is SVGAGI. Deletions cut 0 bases from V and 0 bases from J, with 8 bases between. CDR3 length: 16 amino acids.

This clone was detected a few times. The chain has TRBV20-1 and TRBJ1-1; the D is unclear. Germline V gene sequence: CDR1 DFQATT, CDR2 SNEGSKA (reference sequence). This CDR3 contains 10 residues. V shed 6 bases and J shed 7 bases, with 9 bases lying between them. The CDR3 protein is CSALQSEAFF. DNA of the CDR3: TGCAGTGCGTTACAGAGTGAAGCTTTCTTT.

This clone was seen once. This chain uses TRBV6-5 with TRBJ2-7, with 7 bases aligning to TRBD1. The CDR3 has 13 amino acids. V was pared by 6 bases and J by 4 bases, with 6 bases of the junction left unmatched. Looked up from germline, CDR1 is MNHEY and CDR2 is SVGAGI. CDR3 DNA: TGTGCCAGCAGAGTGTTGACAGGGTACGAGCAGTACTTC. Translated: CASRVLTGYEQYF.

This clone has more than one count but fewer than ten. The CDR3 DNA follows: TGTGCCAGCAGCTCCCGGGTATCTAGCGCTAGCTCCTACAATGAGCAGTTCTTC. Amino acids: CASSSRVSSASSYNEQFF. This chain connects TRBV7-8 to TRBJ2-1, with a tentative D call TRBD2 (6 bases). Germline V gene lookup returns CDR1 SGHVS and CDR2 FQNEAQ. Trimming stripped 4 bases from V and 0 bases from J, with 19 bases between. This CDR3 has 18 amino acids. Full variable domain (rest looked up from reference TRBV7-8 and TRBJ2-1): GAGVSQSPRYKVAKRGQDVALRCDPISGHVSLFWYQQALGQGPEFLTYFQNEAQLDKSGLPSDRFFAERPEGSVSTLKIQRTQQEDSAVYLCASSSRVSSASSYNEQFFGPGTRLTVL.

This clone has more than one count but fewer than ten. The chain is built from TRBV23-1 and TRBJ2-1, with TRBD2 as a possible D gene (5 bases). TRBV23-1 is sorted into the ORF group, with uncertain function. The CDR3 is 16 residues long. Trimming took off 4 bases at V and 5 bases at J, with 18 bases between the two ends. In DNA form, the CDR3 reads TGCGCCAGCAGTCTTAAGGAGCGGTTGTTTCACAATGAGCAGTTCTTC. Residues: CASSLKERLFHNEQFF.

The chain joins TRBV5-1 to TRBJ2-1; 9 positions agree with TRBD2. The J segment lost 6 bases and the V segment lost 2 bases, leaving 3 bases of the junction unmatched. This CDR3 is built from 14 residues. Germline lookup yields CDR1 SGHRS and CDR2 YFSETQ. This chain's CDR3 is CASSFKLAGNEQFF. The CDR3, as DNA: TGCGCCAGCAGCTTTAAACTAGCGGGCAATGAGCAGTTCTTC.

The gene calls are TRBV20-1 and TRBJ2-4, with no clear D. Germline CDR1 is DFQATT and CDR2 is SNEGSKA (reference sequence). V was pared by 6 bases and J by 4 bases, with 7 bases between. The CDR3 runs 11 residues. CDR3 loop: CSAYPKNIQYF. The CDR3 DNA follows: TGCAGTGCCTATCCAAAAAACATTCAGTACTTC.

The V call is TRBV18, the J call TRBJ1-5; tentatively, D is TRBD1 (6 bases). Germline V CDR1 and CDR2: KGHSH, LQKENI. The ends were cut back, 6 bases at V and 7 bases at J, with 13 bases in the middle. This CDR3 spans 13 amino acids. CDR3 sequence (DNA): TGTGCCAGCTCCACAGGGTCGGGGCAGCCCCAGCATTTT. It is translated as CASSTGSGQPQHF.

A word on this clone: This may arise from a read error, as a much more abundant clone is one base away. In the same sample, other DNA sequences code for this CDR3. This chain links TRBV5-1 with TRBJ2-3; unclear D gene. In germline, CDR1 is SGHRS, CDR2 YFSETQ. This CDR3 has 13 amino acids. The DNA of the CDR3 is TGTGCCAGCAGCTTTGCTAGCACAGATACGCAGTATTTT. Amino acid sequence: CASSFASTDTQYF. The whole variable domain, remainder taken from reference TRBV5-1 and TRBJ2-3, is KAGVTQTPRYLIKTRGQQVTLSCSPISGHRSVSWYQQTPGQGLQFLFEYFSETQRNKGNFPGRFSGRQFSNSRSEMNVSTLELGDSALYLCASSFASTDTQYFGPGTRLTVL.

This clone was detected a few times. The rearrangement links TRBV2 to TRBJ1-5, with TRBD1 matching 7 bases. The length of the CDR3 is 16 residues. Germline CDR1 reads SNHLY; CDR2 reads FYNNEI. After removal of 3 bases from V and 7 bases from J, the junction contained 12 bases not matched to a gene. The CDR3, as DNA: TGTGCCAGCAGTGATGGATCAGGGGGTAGTTTACAGCCCCAGCATTTT. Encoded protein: CASSDGSGGSLQPQHF.

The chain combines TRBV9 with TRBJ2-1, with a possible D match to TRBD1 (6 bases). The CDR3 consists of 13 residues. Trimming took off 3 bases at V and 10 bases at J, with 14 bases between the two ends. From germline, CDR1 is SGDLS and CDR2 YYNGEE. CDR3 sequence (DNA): TGTGCCAGCAGCGAGCAACAGGGCACGGAGCAGTTCTTC. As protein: CASSEQQGTEQFF.

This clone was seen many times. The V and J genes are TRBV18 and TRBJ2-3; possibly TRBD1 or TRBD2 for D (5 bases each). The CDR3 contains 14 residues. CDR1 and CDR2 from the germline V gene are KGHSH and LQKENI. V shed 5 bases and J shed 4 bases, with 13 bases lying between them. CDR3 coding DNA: TGTGCCAGCTCAAGAGACGGGGCCGCAGATACGCAGTATTTT. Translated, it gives CASSRDGAADTQYF.

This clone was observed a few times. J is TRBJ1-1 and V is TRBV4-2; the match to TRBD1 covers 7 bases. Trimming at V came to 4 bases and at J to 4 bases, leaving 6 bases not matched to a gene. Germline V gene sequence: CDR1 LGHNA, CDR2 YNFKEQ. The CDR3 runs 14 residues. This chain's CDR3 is CASSRSTGATEAFF. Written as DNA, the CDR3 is TGTGCCAGCAGCCGATCTACAGGGGCCACTGAAGCTTTCTTT.

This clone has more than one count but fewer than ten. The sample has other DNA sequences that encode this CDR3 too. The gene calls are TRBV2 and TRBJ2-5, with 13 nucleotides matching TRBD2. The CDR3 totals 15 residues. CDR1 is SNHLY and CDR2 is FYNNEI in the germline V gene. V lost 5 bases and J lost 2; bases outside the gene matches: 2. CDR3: CASSPGLAGQETQYF. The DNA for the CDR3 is TGTGCCAGCAGTCCGGGACTAGCGGGGCAAGAGACCCAGTACTTC.

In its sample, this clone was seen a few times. The CDR3 loop reads CASRRNGLAGTYEQYF. Here the CDR3 DNA reads TGTGCCAGCAGAAGAAACGGACTAGCGGGTACCTACGAGCAGTACTTC. The rearrangement joins TRBV6-6 to TRBJ2-7; TRBD2 aligns across 11 bases. In germline, CDR1 is MNHNY, CDR2 SVGAGI (reference sequence). The CDR3 has 16 residues. Trimming cost V 6 bases and J 2 bases; bases outside gene matches: 9.

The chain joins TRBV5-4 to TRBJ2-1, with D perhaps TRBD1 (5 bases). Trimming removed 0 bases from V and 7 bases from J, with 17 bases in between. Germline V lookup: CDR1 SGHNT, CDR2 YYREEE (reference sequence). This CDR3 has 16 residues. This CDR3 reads CASSLGAAQGLNEQFF. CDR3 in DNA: TGTGCCAGCAGCTTGGGTGCAGCCCAGGGATTAAATGAGCAGTTCTTC.

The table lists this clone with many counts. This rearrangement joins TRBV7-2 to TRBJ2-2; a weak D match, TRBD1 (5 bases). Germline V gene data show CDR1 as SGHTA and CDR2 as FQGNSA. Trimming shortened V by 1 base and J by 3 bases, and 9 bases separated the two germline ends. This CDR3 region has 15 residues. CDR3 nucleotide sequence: TGTGCCAGCAGCTTAGTCGTAGGGGACACCGGGGAGCTGTTTTTT. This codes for CASSLVVGDTGELFF.

The DNA for the CDR3 is TGTGCCAGCAGCTTAGCTTGGGGGAGTTCGTACGAGCAGTACTTC. Translated: CASSLAWGSSYEQYF. This chain connects TRBV7-9 to TRBJ2-7; the D call may be TRBD1 or TRBD2 (5 bases each). This CDR3 contains 15 residues. V gave up 0 bases and J gave up 4 bases, with 13 bases separating them. The V gene's germline CDR1 is SEHNR and CDR2 FQNEAQ (reference sequence).

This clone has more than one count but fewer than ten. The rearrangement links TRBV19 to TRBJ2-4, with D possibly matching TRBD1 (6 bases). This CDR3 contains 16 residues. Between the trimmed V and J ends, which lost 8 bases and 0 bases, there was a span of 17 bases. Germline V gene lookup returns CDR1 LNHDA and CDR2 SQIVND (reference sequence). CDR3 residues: CASGGDRLSAKNIQYF. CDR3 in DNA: TGTGCCAGTGGAGGAGACAGGTTATCAGCCAAAAACATTCAGTACTTC.

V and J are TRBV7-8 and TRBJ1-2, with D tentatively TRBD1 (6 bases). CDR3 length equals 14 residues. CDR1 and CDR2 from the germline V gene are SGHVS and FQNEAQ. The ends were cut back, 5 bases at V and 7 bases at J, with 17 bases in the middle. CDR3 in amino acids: CASSPRVRGGGYTF. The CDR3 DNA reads TGTGCCAGCAGCCCCCGGGTCAGGGGAGGTGGCTACACCTTC.

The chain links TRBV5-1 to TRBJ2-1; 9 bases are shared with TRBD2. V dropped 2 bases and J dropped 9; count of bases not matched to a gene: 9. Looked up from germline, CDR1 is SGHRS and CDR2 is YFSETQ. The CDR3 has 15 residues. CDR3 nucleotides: TGCGCCAGCAGCTTCTCGGGACTAGCTTCCGGTGAGCAGTTCTTC. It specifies CASSFSGLASGEQFF.

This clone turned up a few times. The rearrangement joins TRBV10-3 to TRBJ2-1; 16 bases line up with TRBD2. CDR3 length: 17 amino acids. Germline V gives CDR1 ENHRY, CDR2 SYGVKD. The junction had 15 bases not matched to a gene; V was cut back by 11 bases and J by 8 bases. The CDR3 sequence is CAAQQTKGLAGGDEQFF. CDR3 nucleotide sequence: TGTGCCGCACAACAAACAAAGGGACTAGCGGGAGGGGATGAGCAGTTCTTC.

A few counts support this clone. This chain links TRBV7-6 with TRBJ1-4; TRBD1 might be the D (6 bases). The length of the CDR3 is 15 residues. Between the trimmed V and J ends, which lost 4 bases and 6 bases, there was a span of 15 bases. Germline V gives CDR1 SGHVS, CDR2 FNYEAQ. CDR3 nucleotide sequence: TGTGCCAGCAGCTCGCCGGATAAGGGGGATGAAAAACTGTTTTTT. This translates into CASSSPDKGDEKLFF.

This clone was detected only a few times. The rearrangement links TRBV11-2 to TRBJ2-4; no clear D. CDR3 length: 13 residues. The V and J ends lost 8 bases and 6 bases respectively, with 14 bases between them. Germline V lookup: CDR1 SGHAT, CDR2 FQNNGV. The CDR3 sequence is CASSPGTLNIQYF. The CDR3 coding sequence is TGTGCCAGCTCCCCTGGTACCCTAAACATTCAGTACTTC. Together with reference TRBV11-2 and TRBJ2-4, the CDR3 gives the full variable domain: EAGVAQSPRYKIIEKRQSVAFWCNPISGHATLYWYQQILGQGPKLLIQFQNNGVVDDSQLPKDRFSAERLKGVDSTLKIQPAKLEDSAVYLCASSPGTLNIQYFGAGTRLSVL.